This entry features one T cell receptor beta chain sequence. Its antigen is unknown. Whether given at about 4 or about 12 weeks, second doses were pooled. Profiling relied on immunoSEQ multiplex PCR, and the TCRdb table lists in-frame clones only, not all of them. The repertoire holds some 130,000 clones, with 80% to 90% as singletons. These data come from a study of T cell responses to AZD1222 COVID-19 vaccine. Study observations and caveats: Females made up more of the donors, who were largely white British, and clonal diversity may have come out too low. Only five or six AZD1222 recipients tested seropositive at baseline. Spike regions recognized by vaccine-associated CD4 TCRs spanned the protein, led by 160-218 and 743-854.

Per germline, CDR1 MNHNS and CDR2 SASEGT. This CDR3 is 18 amino acids long. J was trimmed by 1 base and V by 2 bases; bases with no gene match: 9. This specimen consisted of peripheral blood, obtained 28 days after the second AZD1222 dose. The source is an adult who received the AZD1222 COVID-19 vaccine. The chain joins TRBV6-1 to TRBJ1-3; TRBD1 agrees at 9 bases. The CDR3 sequence: CASSEHGQGLPSGNTIYF. The DNA for the CDR3 is TGTGCCAGCAGTGAACACGGACAGGGGCTACCTTCTGGAAACACCATATATTTT.